The source of this T cell receptor beta chain is a study of cytomegalovirus exposure and HLA in healthy donors. The primer mix had 60 Vbeta and 13 Jbeta primers. Here immunoSEQ multiplex PCR was the method, and the copy in TCRdb shows in-frame clones only, minus some. The data contain some 130,000 clones, roughly 80% of them seen just once; the ten biggest clones take up about 4%. General study results and limits: Presence/absence analyses assumed roughly uniform sequencing depth across donors, which may not hold. Associated with cytomegalovirus, according to the listing, were some 180 TCR beta chains.

In regard to this clone: The antigen is undetermined.

The germline V and J ends were trimmed by 4 bases and 7 bases, with 20 bases remaining between them. The CDR3 sequence is 17 residues long. Germline V gene data show CDR1 as SGHTA and CDR2 as FQGNSA. This receptor was taken from a woman aged 40 to 50 in good health and CMV-seronegative. What was sequenced was PBMCs. The V call is TRBV7-2, the J call TRBJ1-6, with a weak D call TRBD1 (6 bases). The DNA of the CDR3 is TGTGCCAGCAGCTCGGGTGCGACGAGGGGGGGGAATTCACCCCTCCACTTT. It is translated as CASSSGATRGGNSPLHF.